This section outlines one TCR beta chain sequence together with its context. Its antigen remains unidentified. The data were taken from a study of cytotoxic CD8 clonotypes in ibrutinib-treated CLL. The study, taken as a whole, reports: Starting clonality was above that of age-matched healthy donors and tracked circulating CD8+ T-cell counts. Samples were collected at differing times from sustained-remission and progressing patients.

The method was immunoSEQ multiplex PCR; TCRdb's version includes in-frame clones alone and lacks a portion of them. The table has about 310,000 clones, about 80% seen once. Germline V gene sequence: CDR1 SGHRS, CDR2 YFSETQ. The CDR3 totals 14 residues. V trimming: 0 bases; J trimming: 5 bases; junction bases outside the gene matches: 5. The clonotype comes from a human donor with chronic lymphocytic leukemia. The source material was PBMCs, sampled before ibrutinib treatment. V gene TRBV5-1 combines with J gene TRBJ2-7; 7 bases map to TRBD1. This CDR3 is CASSLGGQMNEQYF. The CDR3 nucleotides are TGCGCCAGCAGCTTGGGGGGACAGATGAACGAGCAGTACTTC.